This is a list of T cell receptor beta chains from one sample in a study of metastatic and nonmetastatic thyroid tumors. TCRdb used MiXCR to call clones anew from the PCR reads. This sample yields over 15,000 clones, of which about 20% are seen a single time; over 15% belongs to the top ten. The sequenced sample was tumor tissue. The receptors come from a female donor with papillary thyroid cancer or a benign thyroid nodule (not recorded which). Some clones in this sample may be carry-over from other donors' samples. CDR3s include the opening cysteine and the closing phenylalanine or tryptophan. Each record gives: D gene, J gene, clone size, V gene, CDR3 DNA, CDR3 protein. D genes are given only for firm matches. Size tells how often a clone was seen, or its class if it is expanded.

NA	TRBJ2-2	few	TRBV2	TGTGCCAGCAGGGACTCGGGACAGAACACCGGGGAGCTGTTTTTT	CASRDSGQNTGELFF
NA	TRBJ2-7	many	TRBV6-5	TGTGCCAGCAGTTACTCGGCAGGCTACGAGCAGTACTTC	CASSYSAGYEQYF
TRBD2	TRBJ2-2	many	TRBV11-2	TGTGCCAGCAGCTTTGTTTCTGGGACTACTGGCGGGGAGCTGTTTTTT	CASSFVSGTTGGELFF
TRBD1	TRBJ1-2	many	TRBV28	TGTGCCAGCAGTTTTTCCACAGGGGTTGGCTACACCTTC	CASSFSTGVGYTF
NA	TRBJ1-5	many	TRBV10-3	TGTGCCATCAGTGAGTCGCCGGGAAGCAATCAGCCCCAGCATTTT	CAISESPGSNQPQHF
NA	TRBJ1-2	medium-sized	TRBV3-1	TGTGCCAGCAGCCAAGAATTTCTCACAGGGAGCTATGGCTACACCTTC	CASSQEFLTGSYGYTF
NA	TRBJ2-5	few	TRBV6-1	TGTGCCAGCAGTCGGGCCGGGGCAGGAGAGAACACCCAGTACTTC	CASSRAGAGENTQYF
TRBD1	TRBJ1-6	many	TRBV3-1	TGTGCCAGCAGCGACAGGGGGCATTCACCCCTCCACTTT	CASSDRGHSPLHF
TRBD2	TRBJ2-1	medium-sized	TRBV6-1	TGTGCCAGCAGTGAACTTGGAGCGGGAGGGCCCGATGAGCAGTTCTTC	CASSELGAGGPDEQFF
NA	TRBJ2-7	many	TRBV3-1	TGTGCCAGCAGCCAACCATACGCCCCGAGGCGCCACTCCTACGAGCAGTACTTC	CASSQPYAPRRHSYEQYF
TRBD2	TRBJ2-3	few	TRBV6-1	TGTGCCAGCAGTGCCGGGGGGGTGCGAAGCACAGATACGCAGTATTTT	CASSAGGVRSTDTQYF
TRBD2	TRBJ2-1	many	TRBV7-2	TGTGCCAGCGGAGACCTGGGGGTAGCGGGAGGAAGTGAGCAGTTCTTC	CASGDLGVAGGSEQFF
NA	TRBJ1-3	many	TRBV15	TGTGCCACCAGCACCGGGACGACCAGCTCTGGAAACACCATATATTTT	CATSTGTTSSGNTIYF
TRBD1	TRBJ2-7	many	TRBV5-6	TGTGCCAGCAGCCCAAGACAGGGCTACGAGCAGTACTTC	CASSPRQGYEQYF
NA	TRBJ2-7	medium-sized	TRBV19	TGTGCCAGTAGTTTGCCGGGACTTGGAGCCTACGAGCAGTACTTC	CASSLPGLGAYEQYF
NA	TRBJ1-5	many	TRBV7-2	TGTGCCAGCAGCTTCGGTAATCAGCCCCAGCATTTT	CASSFGNQPQHF